Listed below are T cell receptor beta chains from one sample, sequenced in a study of cytomegalovirus exposure and HLA in healthy donors. TCRdb's copy holds only in-frame clones and misses some; the assay was immunoSEQ multiplex PCR. The sample includes some 180,000 clones, 77% of them seen just once. Material: PBMCs. The source is a man between 18 and 29 years old in good health and CMV-seronegative. The CDR3 runs from the conserved cysteine through the conserved F or W. Each record gives: CDR3 protein, V gene, CDR3 length.

CDR3 protein: CASSYIGQEAFF; V gene: TRBV6-5; CDR3 length: 12
CDR3 protein: CASVGDRGRSGYGYTF; V gene: TRBV19; CDR3 length: 16
CDR3 protein: CASRRGIGEAFF; V gene: TRBV27; CDR3 length: 12
CDR3 protein: CASRGLARTADTQYF; V gene: TRBV6-1; CDR3 length: 15
CDR3 protein: CSVPTGIGYTF; V gene: TRBV29-1; CDR3 length: 11
CDR3 protein: CASSLGGQLLMGYTF; V gene: TRBV7-2; CDR3 length: 15
CDR3 protein: CASSPPSARGNQPQHF; V gene: TRBV18; CDR3 length: 16
CDR3 protein: CASGIGLSGQFF; V gene: TRBV12-5; CDR3 length: 12
CDR3 protein: CARSRYDTGEATNEKLFF; V gene: TRBV5-3; CDR3 length: 18
CDR3 protein: CASSQEVGQGGGYGYTF; V gene: TRBV4-2; CDR3 length: 17
CDR3 protein: CASSLNNRLYTEAFF; V gene: TRBV5-6; CDR3 length: 15
CDR3 protein: CASSEWTGDLEQFF; V gene: TRBV10-1; CDR3 length: 14
CDR3 protein: CASSEFGDRGGGTGTEAFF; V gene: TRBV2; CDR3 length: 19
CDR3 protein: CASSFTSGSFNEQFF; V gene: TRBV5-1; CDR3 length: 15
CDR3 protein: CASSPNRGYSNQPQHF; V gene: TRBV18; CDR3 length: 16
CDR3 protein: CASRSRGGPGIPTTDTQYF; V gene: TRBV11-2; CDR3 length: 19
CDR3 protein: CSAYRGREQYF; V gene: TRBV20-1; CDR3 length: 11
CDR3 protein: CASSSGEGGNEQFF; V gene: TRBV6-5; CDR3 length: 14
CDR3 protein: CASTIGGRGGPNYGYTF; V gene: TRBV9; CDR3 length: 17
CDR3 protein: CASSQVLHPLSYEQYF; V gene: TRBV4-1; CDR3 length: 16
CDR3 protein: CASSYGGARDEQFF; V gene: TRBV7-3; CDR3 length: 14
CDR3 protein: CASSIRTKMNTEAFF; V gene: TRBV19; CDR3 length: 15
CDR3 protein: CATSRGGVQETQYF; V gene: TRBV7-9; CDR3 length: 14
CDR3 protein: CASSISTAYEQYF; V gene: TRBV7-8; CDR3 length: 13
CDR3 protein: CASSLVSGVTSLEQYF; V gene: TRBV5-1; CDR3 length: 16
CDR3 protein: CAGRGVRTGELFF; V gene: TRBV2; CDR3 length: 13
CDR3 protein: CATSSAGGQTGELFF; V gene: TRBV15; CDR3 length: 15
CDR3 protein: CATETTGPGNTIYF; V gene: TRBV19; CDR3 length: 14
CDR3 protein: CASSQFGQGLNTEAFF; V gene: TRBV4-2; CDR3 length: 16
CDR3 protein: CASSNPAGSGANVLTF; V gene: TRBV6-6; CDR3 length: 16
CDR3 protein: CASGLQGPSPLHF; V gene: TRBV12-5; CDR3 length: 13
CDR3 protein: CASSLEGGTSYNSPLHF; V gene: TRBV7-2; CDR3 length: 17
CDR3 protein: CASISWVDSPYLETQYF; V gene: TRBV27; CDR3 length: 17
CDR3 protein: CASSRSGQGISEQYF; V gene: TRBV4-2; CDR3 length: 15
CDR3 protein: CASSLDGQFSGNTIYF; V gene: TRBV13; CDR3 length: 16
CDR3 protein: CASSWGLAGSYEQYF; V gene: TRBV13; CDR3 length: 15
CDR3 protein: CASSIRRDLTEAFF; V gene: TRBV19; CDR3 length: 14
CDR3 protein: CASSHSYGTSKYTQYF; V gene: TRBV9; CDR3 length: 16
CDR3 protein: CASSLVAGVNQPQHF; V gene: TRBV5-1; CDR3 length: 15
CDR3 protein: CAIRRQEGGGYTF; V gene: TRBV10-3; CDR3 length: 13
CDR3 protein: CASSIRDFLADQPQHF; V gene: TRBV19; CDR3 length: 16
CDR3 protein: CASSLGQHYEQYF; V gene: TRBV11-3; CDR3 length: 13
CDR3 protein: CASGLVVGQGISQPQHF; V gene: TRBV12-5; CDR3 length: 17
CDR3 protein: CASSPQGAGANVLTF; V gene: TRBV18; CDR3 length: 15
CDR3 protein: CASSPGADNQPQHF; V gene: TRBV27; CDR3 length: 14
CDR3 protein: CASKAGQETQYF; V gene: TRBV6-5; CDR3 length: 12
CDR3 protein: CASSFSGLAGFTGDTQYF; V gene: TRBV27; CDR3 length: 18
CDR3 protein: CASSQERLSGGPLHF; V gene: TRBV4-3; CDR3 length: 15
CDR3 protein: CASSPTAGGFYGYTF; V gene: TRBV5-6; CDR3 length: 15
CDR3 protein: CASSTSRAGNTIYF; V gene: TRBV7-2; CDR3 length: 14
CDR3 protein: CASSIETGGMEKLFF; V gene: TRBV19; CDR3 length: 15
CDR3 protein: CASSADRGRMAHGYTF; V gene: TRBV18; CDR3 length: 16
CDR3 protein: CASSPPQGMPPGELFF; V gene: TRBV19; CDR3 length: 16
CDR3 protein: CASSEAEDSVQPQHF; V gene: TRBV6-1; CDR3 length: 15
CDR3 protein: CASSSGSGWDGYTF; V gene: TRBV7-9; CDR3 length: 14
CDR3 protein: CATSTGTGAVRTQYF; V gene: TRBV15; CDR3 length: 15
CDR3 protein: CASSPVAERAEAFF; V gene: TRBV18; CDR3 length: 14